These 5 T cell receptor beta chains were all obtained from the same sample, sequenced in a study of blood T cell repertoires in COVID-19. Using immunoSEQ multiplex PCR, the repertoire was profiled, and TCRdb retains in-frame clones only, with some absent. The sample lists about 82,000 clones; 80% were seen once. Sequencing was carried out using peripheral blood. The receptors were sampled from a woman in her thirties or forties with active or convalescent COVID-19.

This clone is a singleton in its sample. The chain is built from TRBV10-3 and TRBJ1-3, with 8 bases fitting TRBD1. Germline CDR1 ENHRY, CDR2 SYGVKD. V was pared by 0 bases and J by 5 bases, with 6 bases of the junction left unmatched. The CDR3 is made up of 16 amino acids. The CDR3 region is CAISESGRGLRNTIYF. CDR3 coding DNA: TGTGCCATCAGTGAGTCGGGCAGGGGGCTGAGAAACACCATATATTTT.

This sequence joins TRBV6-1 and TRBJ2-2, with a tentative D call TRBD2 (7 bases). V was pared by 4 bases and J by 2 bases, with 14 bases between. The length of the CDR3 is 16 residues. CDR1 is MNHNS and CDR2 is SASEGT in the germline V gene. CDR3 in amino acids: CASSVRGGRNTGELFF. CDR3 DNA: TGTGCCAGCAGTGTAAGGGGGGGGAGAAACACCGGGGAGCTGTTTTTT.

The chain recombines TRBV6-2 or TRBV6-3 with TRBJ1-5, with 11 bases identical to TRBD1. J gave up 7 bases and V 5 bases, and 4 bases lay outside the gene matches. The CDR3 consists of 14 residues. Germline-derived CDR1 and CDR2 are MNHEY and SVGEGT. Written as DNA, the CDR3 is TGTGCCAGCAGTGGACAGGGGGCAAGGCAGCCCCAGCATTTT. Its protein is CASSGQGARQPQHF.

This clone was counted a few times. The chain links TRBV7-6 to TRBJ2-2, with a tentative D call TRBD2 (5 bases). CDR3 size: 15 residues. Germline CDR1 SGHVS, CDR2 FNYEAQ. V lost 3 bases and J lost 1, with 9 bases in between. DNA for the CDR3: TGTGCCAGCAGCTTCCGGGAAGGGAACACCGGGGAGCTGTTTTTT. Translated, it gives CASSFREGNTGELFF.

As regards this clone: Within the sample, other DNA sequences also encode this same CDR3. The chain carries TRBV5-4 and TRBJ1-1; the D gene is possibly TRBD1 (6 bases). Germline V gives CDR1 SGHNT, CDR2 YYREEE (reference sequence). V dropped 4 bases and J dropped 0 bases, with 13 bases sitting between them. The CDR3 contains 15 residues. The CDR3 region is CASSPTGGMNTEAFF. The DNA of the CDR3 is TGTGCCAGCAGCCCGACAGGAGGTATGAACACTGAAGCTTTCTTT.